A selection of T cell receptor beta chains follows, all from one sample in a study of T cell responses to AZD1222 COVID-19 vaccine. Measured with immunoSEQ multiplex PCR; TCRdb has only the in-frame clones, and not every one. The data show roughly 78,000 clones, with roughly 82% seen just once and 2.9% held by the top ten. The material was peripheral blood, obtained on day 0 of AZD1222 vaccination. The source of these receptors is an adult in good health. CDR3s include the opening cysteine and the closing phenylalanine or tryptophan. Fields, in order: clone size, V gene, J gene, D gene, CDR3 protein, CDR3 DNA. D genes are given only for firm matches. Some rows have no size entry. The others give once, few or many, or a class for an expanded clone.

abundance: NA
v_gene: TRBV5-4
j_gene: TRBJ1-1
d_gene: NA
CDR3aa: CASSLGRAEAFF
CDR3nt: TGTGCCAGCAGCTTGGGTCGAGCTGAAGCTTTCTTT

abundance: NA
v_gene: TRBV19
j_gene: TRBJ2-3
d_gene: NA
CDR3aa: CASSIVGSDTQYF
CDR3nt: TGTGCCAGTAGTATAGTCGGCTCCGATACGCAGTATTTT

abundance: NA
v_gene: TRBV4-3
j_gene: TRBJ2-2
d_gene: NA
CDR3aa: CASSQWGFANTGELFF
CDR3nt: TGCGCCAGCAGCCAATGGGGCTTCGCGAACACCGGGGAGCTGTTTTTT

abundance: NA
v_gene: TRBV27
j_gene: TRBJ2-5
d_gene: NA
CDR3aa: CASSSRRGETQYF
CDR3nt: TGTGCCAGCAGTTCTCGACGGGGAGAGACCCAGTACTTC

abundance: NA
v_gene: TRBV3-1/TRBV3-2
j_gene: TRBJ2-7
d_gene: TRBD2
CDR3aa: CASSQGLAVRVNTYF
CDR3nt: TGTGCCAGCAGCCAGGGACTAGCGGTGCGCGTTAACACCTACTTC

abundance: few
v_gene: TRBV2
j_gene: TRBJ2-7
d_gene: NA
CDR3aa: CASKTGTNSYEQYF
CDR3nt: TGTGCCAGCAAAACCGGGACGAACTCCTACGAGCAGTACTTC

abundance: NA
v_gene: TRBV6-5
j_gene: TRBJ1-1
d_gene: NA
CDR3aa: CASSYGGRAEAFF
CDR3nt: TGTGCCAGCAGTTACGGAGGGAGGGCTGAAGCTTTCTTT

abundance: NA
v_gene: TRBV27
j_gene: TRBJ2-1
d_gene: TRBD2
CDR3aa: CASSASGGPQNEQFF
CDR3nt: TGTGCCAGCAGTGCCAGCGGGGGGCCGCAGAATGAGCAGTTCTTC

abundance: NA
v_gene: TRBV2
j_gene: TRBJ1-6
d_gene: NA
CDR3aa: CASSPVRPYNSPLHF
CDR3nt: TGTGCCAGCAGTCCTGTGAGGCCTTATAATTCACCCCTCCACTTT

abundance: NA
v_gene: TRBV3-1/TRBV3-2
j_gene: TRBJ1-6
d_gene: TRBD1
CDR3aa: CASSPGTGYGSPLHF
CDR3nt: TGTGCCAGCAGCCCCGGGACAGGGTACGGTTCACCCCTCCACTTT

abundance: once
v_gene: TRBV11-2
j_gene: TRBJ2-4
d_gene: NA
CDR3aa: CASSLDALGSRIAKNIQYF
CDR3nt: TGTGCCAGCAGCTTAGACGCCCTCGGTTCACGGATAGCCAAAAACATTCAGTACTTC